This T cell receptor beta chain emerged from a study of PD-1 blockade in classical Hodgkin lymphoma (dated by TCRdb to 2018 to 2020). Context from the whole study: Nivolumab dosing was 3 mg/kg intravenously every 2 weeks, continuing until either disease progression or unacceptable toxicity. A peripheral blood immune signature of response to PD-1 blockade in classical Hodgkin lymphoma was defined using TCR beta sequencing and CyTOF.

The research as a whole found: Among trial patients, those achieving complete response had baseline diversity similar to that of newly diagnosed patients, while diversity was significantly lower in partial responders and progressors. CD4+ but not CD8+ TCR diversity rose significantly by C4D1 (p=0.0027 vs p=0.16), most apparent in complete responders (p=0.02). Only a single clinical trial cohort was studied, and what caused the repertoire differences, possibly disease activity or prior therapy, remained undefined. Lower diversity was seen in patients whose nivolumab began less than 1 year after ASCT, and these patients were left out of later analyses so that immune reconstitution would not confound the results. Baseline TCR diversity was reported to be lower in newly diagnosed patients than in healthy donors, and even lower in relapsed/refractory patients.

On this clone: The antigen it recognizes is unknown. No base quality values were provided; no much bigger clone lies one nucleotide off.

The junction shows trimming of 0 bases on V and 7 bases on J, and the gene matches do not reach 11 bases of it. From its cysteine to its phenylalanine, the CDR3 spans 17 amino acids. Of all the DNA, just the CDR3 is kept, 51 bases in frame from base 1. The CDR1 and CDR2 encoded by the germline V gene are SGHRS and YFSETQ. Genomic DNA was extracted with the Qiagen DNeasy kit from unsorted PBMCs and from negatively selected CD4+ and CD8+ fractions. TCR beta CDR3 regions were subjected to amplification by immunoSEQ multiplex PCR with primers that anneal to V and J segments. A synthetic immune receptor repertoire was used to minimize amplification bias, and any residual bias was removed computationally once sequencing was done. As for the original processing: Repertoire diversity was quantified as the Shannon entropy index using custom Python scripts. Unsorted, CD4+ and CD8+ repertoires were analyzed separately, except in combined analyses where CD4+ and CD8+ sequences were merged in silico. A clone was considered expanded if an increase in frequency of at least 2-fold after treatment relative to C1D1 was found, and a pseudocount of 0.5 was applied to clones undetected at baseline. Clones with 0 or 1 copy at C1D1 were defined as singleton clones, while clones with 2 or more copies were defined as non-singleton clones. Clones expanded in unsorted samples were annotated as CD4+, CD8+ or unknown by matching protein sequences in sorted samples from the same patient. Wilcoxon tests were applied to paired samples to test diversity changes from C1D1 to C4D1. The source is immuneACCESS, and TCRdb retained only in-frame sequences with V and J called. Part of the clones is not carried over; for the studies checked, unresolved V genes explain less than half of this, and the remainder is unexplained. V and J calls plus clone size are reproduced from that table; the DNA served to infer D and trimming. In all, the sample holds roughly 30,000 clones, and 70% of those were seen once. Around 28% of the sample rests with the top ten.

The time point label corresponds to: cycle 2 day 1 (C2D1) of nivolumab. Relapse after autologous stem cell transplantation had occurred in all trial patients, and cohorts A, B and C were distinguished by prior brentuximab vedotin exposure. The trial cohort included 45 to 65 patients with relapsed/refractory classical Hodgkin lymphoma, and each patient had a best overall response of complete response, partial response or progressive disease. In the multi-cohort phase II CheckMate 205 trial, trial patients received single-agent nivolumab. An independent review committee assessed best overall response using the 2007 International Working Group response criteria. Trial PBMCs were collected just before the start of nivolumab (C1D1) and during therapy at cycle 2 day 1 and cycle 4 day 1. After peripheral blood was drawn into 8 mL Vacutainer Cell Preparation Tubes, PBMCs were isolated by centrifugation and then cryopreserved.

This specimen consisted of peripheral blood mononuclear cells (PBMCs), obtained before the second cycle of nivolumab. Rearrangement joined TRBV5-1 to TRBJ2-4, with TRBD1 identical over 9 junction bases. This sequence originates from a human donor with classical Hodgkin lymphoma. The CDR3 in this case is CASSLGASGTGRNIQYF. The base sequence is TGCGCCAGCAGCTTGGGAGCTTCGGGGACAGGGAGGAACATTCAGTACTTC.